The 16 T cell receptor beta chains below all came from one sample that was sequenced in a study of T-cell memory formation after mild COVID-19. TCRdb re-called the 5' RACE reads through MiXCR, storing one row per CDR3 protein. The table includes 40,000 to 45,000 distinct CDR3 sequences, 7.3% detected once. Sequencing used PBMCs or a T cell subset sorted from them (not recorded which). The receptors come from a man aged 18-30 years who had mild COVID-19 (a few samples of this study predate the infection). Cell type and time point are not known.

The chain employs TRBV5-6 and TRBJ2-1; the D call may be TRBD1 or TRBD2 (6 bases each). V was pared by 0 bases and J by 12 bases, with 19 bases between. The CDR3 totals 15 residues. Germline assignment: CDR1 SGHDT and CDR2 YYEEEE. CDR3 nucleotides: TGTGCCAGCAGCTTGGGAGGCACGGGGGCAATGGGGCAGTTCTTC. Encoded protein: CASSLGGTGAMGQFF.

The CDR3 spells CASSQDRITDTQYF. The CDR3 DNA reads as TGCGCCAGCAGCCAAGATAGAATCACAGATACGCAGTATTTT. The V call is TRBV4-3, the J call TRBJ2-3; D is ambiguous. This CDR3 comprises 14 residues. V lost 0 bases to trimming and J lost 2 bases, with 6 bases between them. From germline, CDR1 is LGHNA and CDR2 YSLEER.

The V call is TRBV20-1, the J call TRBJ2-5; possibly TRBD2 for D (6 bases). CDR3 length: 15 residues. The germline V and J ends were trimmed by 3 bases and 2 bases, with 16 bases remaining between them. Germline V lookup: CDR1 DFQATT, CDR2 SNEGSKA (reference sequence). The CDR3 loop is CSASDRRRGQETQYF. Written as DNA, the CDR3 is TGCAGTGCTAGTGATCGTCGGCGGGGACAAGAGACCCAGTACTTC.

This clonotype was detected many times. The chain links TRBV11-2 to TRBJ2-5; the D is unclear. Germline V CDR1 and CDR2: SGHAT, FQNNGV. The CDR3 runs 13 residues. Trimming left V 6 bases short and J 1 base short, with 9 bases between. The CDR3 DNA reads TGTGCCAGCAGAGTGGCGACCCAAGAGACCCAGTACTTC. Amino acid sequence: CASRVATQETQYF.

Only a few counts were recorded for this clonotype. The chain carries TRBV20-1 and TRBJ2-7; 7 bases match TRBD1. This CDR3 is 13 amino acids long. Germline trimming cut 3 bases from V and 2 bases from J; bases unmatched to any gene: 4. The germline gives CDR1 DFQATT, CDR2 SNEGSKA (reference sequence). This CDR3 is CSARTGTAYEQYF. The CDR3 DNA follows: TGCAGTGCTAGGACCGGGACAGCCTACGAGCAGTACTTC.

This chain uses TRBV24-1 with TRBJ2-5; 7 bases align to TRBD1. CDR1 is KGHDR and CDR2 is SFDVKD in the germline V gene. V trimming: 3 bases; J trimming: 4 bases; junction bases outside the gene matches: 7. The CDR3 sequence is 15 residues long. The CDR3 is CATSDGFGQVETQYF. The CDR3 region has the DNA TGTGCCACCAGTGATGGTTTTGGACAGGTAGAGACCCAGTACTTC.

CDR3 sequence (DNA): TGCAGTGCTAGACCGAAGGGACTCCATCTACTCTATGGCTACACCTTC. Amino acids: CSARPKGLHLLYGYTF. The J gene is TRBJ1-2, the V gene TRBV20-1; tentative D call: TRBD1 (5 bases). The germline V and J ends were trimmed by 2 bases and 4 bases, with 20 bases remaining between them. CDR3 length equals 16 residues. CDR1 and CDR2 (germline): DFQATT, SNEGSKA (reference sequence).

This sequence joins TRBV9 and TRBJ2-7, with TRBD1 matching over 8 bases. The CDR3 extends over 16 amino acids. Germline values: CDR1 SGDLS, CDR2 YYNGEE. V lost 4 bases, J lost 3 bases, and 12 bases stayed unmatched. This chain's CDR3 is CASSRAGQGIGYEQYF. In DNA, the CDR3 is TGTGCCAGCAGCCGCGCTGGACAGGGTATCGGCTACGAGCAGTACTTC.

Ten or more counts support this clonotype. The V and J genes are TRBV12-3 or TRBV12-4 and TRBJ1-1, with D uncertain. The CDR3 has 11 amino acids. The ends were cut back, 6 bases at V and 7 bases at J, with 9 bases in the middle. CDR3 region: CASRWRFEAFF. In DNA, the CDR3 is TGTGCCAGCAGATGGCGGTTTGAAGCTTTCTTT.

Only a few counts were recorded for this clonotype. The V gene is TRBV11-2, the J gene TRBJ1-2, with TRBD1 identical over 8 bases. The CDR3 runs 14 residues. The germline CDR1 and CDR2 sequences are SGHAT and FQNNGV. The V gene end was trimmed by 0 bases and the J gene end by 14 bases; junction bases not matched to a gene: 11. Here the CDR3 reads CASSLDWAGGLVTF. The CDR3 coding sequence is TGTGCCAGCAGCTTAGACTGGGCAGGGGGCTTGGTAACCTTC.

In this sample, this clonotype turned up a few times. The CDR3 nucleotides are TGTGCCAGCAGCCCCCTGGGGGGATCTGGGGCCAACGTCCTGACTTTC. It is translated as CASSPLGGSGANVLTF. The V and J genes are TRBV11-1 and TRBJ2-6, with TRBD2 as a possible D gene (6 bases). CDR3 length: 16 residues. V lost 5 bases, J lost 1 base, and 12 bases lay in between. From germline, CDR1 is SGHAT and CDR2 FQDESV (reference sequence). Together with reference TRBV11-1 and TRBJ2-6, the CDR3 gives the full variable domain: EAEVAQSPRYKITEKSQAVAFWCDPISGHATLYWYRQILGQGPELLVQFQDESVVDDSQLPKDRFSAERLKGVDSTLKIQPAELGDSAMYLCASSPLGGSGANVLTFGAGSRLTVL.

This clonotype was counted a few times. This rearrangement joins TRBV11-2 to TRBJ2-3; D perhaps matches TRBD2 (5 bases). There are 14 residues in the CDR3. V lost 3 bases and J lost 4, with 11 bases in between. Germline values: CDR1 SGHAT, CDR2 FQNNGV. The CDR3 loop reads CASSLSLASDTQYF. In DNA form, the CDR3 reads TGTGCCAGCAGCTTGAGCCTAGCATCAGATACGCAGTATTTT.

This clonotype was detected a few times. The chain couples TRBV5-1 to TRBJ2-5, with 7 bases that match TRBD2. Looked up from germline, CDR1 is SGHRS and CDR2 is YFSETQ. Trimming cost V 6 bases and J 4 bases; bases outside gene matches: 9. The CDR3 runs to 14 residues. CDR3 loop: CASTTGGRGETQYF. CDR3 DNA: TGCGCCAGCACCACGGGAGGCCGCGGAGAGACCCAGTACTTC.

Only a few counts were recorded for this clonotype. V usage is TRBV14 and J usage is TRBJ2-2; D gene unclear. The germline V gene has CDR1 SGHDN and CDR2 FVKESK. V was shortened by 1 base and J by 0 bases, with 15 bases between the two germline ends. The CDR3 consists of 18 residues. CDR3 in DNA: TGTGCCAGCAGCCAAGCGTTTGGCAGGCGAGCGAACACCGGGGAGCTGTTTTTT. Translating gives CASSQAFGRRANTGELFF.

This clonotype has more than one count but fewer than ten. This chain connects TRBV6-2 or TRBV6-3 to TRBJ1-5; D unclear. Trimming removed 5 bases from V and 6 bases from J, with 14 bases in between. Germline V gene lookup returns CDR1 MNHEY and CDR2 SVGEGT. This CDR3 region has 14 residues. In DNA, the CDR3 is TGTGCCAGCAGTGAATGGAAGGTCGGTCAGCCCCAGCATTTT. Its protein is CASSEWKVGQPQHF.

By its share, this clonotype is medium-sized. The genes are TRBV7-9 and TRBJ1-6; a weak D match, TRBD1 (5 bases). The CDR3 contains 15 residues. V was clipped by 3 bases and J by 7 bases, with 13 bases between them. Germline V gives CDR1 SEHNR, CDR2 FQNEAQ (reference sequence). CDR3 sequence (DNA): TGTGCCAGCAGCTTTGGAGGGGAGGGAAATTCACCCCTCCACTTT. Translated, it gives CASSFGGEGNSPLHF.